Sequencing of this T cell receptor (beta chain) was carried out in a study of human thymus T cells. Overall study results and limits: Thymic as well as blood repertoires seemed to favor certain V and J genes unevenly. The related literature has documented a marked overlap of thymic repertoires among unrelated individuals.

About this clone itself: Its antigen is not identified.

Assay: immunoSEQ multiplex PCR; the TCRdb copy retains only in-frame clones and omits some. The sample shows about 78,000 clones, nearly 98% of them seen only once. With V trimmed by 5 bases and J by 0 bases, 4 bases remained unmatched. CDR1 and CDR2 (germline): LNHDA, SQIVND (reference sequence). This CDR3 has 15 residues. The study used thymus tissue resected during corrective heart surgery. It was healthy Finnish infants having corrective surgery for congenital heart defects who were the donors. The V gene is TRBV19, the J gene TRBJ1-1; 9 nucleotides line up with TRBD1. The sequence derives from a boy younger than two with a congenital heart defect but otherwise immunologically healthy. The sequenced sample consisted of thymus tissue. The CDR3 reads CASSEGTGLNTEAFF. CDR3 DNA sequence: TGTGCCAGTAGTGAAGGGACAGGGCTGAACACTGAAGCTTTCTTT.